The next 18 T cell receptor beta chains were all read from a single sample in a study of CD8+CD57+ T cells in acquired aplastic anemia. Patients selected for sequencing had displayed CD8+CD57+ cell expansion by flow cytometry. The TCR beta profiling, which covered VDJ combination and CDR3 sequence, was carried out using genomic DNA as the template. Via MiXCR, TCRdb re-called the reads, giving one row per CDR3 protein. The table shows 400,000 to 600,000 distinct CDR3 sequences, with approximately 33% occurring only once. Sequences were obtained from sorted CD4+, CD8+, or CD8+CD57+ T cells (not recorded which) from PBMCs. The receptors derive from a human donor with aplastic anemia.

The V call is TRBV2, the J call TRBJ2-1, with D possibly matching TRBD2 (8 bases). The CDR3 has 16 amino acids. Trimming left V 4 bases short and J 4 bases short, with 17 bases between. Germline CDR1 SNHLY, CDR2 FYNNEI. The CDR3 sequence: CASSGLAGQRYNEQFF. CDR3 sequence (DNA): TGTGCCAGCAGTGGTTTAGCGGGACAGAGATACAATGAGCAGTTCTTC.

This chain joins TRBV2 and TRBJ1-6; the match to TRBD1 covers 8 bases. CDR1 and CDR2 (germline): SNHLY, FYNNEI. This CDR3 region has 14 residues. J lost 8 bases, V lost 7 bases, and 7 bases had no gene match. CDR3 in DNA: TGTGCCAGCAACCCTCAGGGGGCGGATTCACCCCTCCACTTT. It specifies CASNPQGADSPLHF.

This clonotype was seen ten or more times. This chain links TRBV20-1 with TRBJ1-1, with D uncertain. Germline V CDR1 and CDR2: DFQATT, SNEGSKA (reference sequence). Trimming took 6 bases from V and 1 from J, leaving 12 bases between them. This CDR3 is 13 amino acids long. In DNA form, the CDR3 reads TGCAGTGCCCCTGCGGGTCGGAACACTGAAGCTTTCTTT. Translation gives CSAPAGRNTEAFF.

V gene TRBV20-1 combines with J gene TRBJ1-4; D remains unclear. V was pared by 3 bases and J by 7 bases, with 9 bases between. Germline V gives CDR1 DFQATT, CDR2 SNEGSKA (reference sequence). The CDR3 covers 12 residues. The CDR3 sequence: CSASPIGEKLFF. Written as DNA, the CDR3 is TGCAGTGCTAGTCCGATCGGTGAAAAACTGTTTTTT.

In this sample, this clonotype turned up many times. The CDR3 is CASNRQGNGNTIYF. DNA for the CDR3: TGTGCCAGCAACCGACAGGGGAATGGAAACACCATATATTTT. This sequence joins TRBV2 and TRBJ1-3; 8 bases align to TRBD1. The V and J ends lost 7 bases and 3 bases, in that order; junction bases with no gene match: 5. Germline values: CDR1 SNHLY, CDR2 FYNNEI. The CDR3 is 14 residues long.

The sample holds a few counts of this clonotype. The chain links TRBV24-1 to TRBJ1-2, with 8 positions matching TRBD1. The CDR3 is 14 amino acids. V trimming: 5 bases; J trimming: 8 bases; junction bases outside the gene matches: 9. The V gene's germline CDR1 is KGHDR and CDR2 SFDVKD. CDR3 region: CATSALAGGRGYTF. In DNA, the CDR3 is TGTGCCACCAGTGCCTTAGCAGGGGGCCGGGGCTACACCTTC.

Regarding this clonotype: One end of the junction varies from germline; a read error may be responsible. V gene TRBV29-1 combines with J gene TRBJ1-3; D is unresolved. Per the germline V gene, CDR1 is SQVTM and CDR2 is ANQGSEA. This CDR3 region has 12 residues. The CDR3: CSALLAGNTMYF. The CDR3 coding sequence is TGCAGCGCGTTGTTGGCTGGAAACACCATGTATTTT.

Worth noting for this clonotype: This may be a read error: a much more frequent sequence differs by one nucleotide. The CDR3 DNA is TGTGCCAGCAGCTTAGGCGGGGACCGGTTCGACACCATATATTTT. Protein: CASSLGGDRFDTIYF. The chain carries TRBV11-3 and TRBJ1-3; D is possibly TRBD1 (5 bases). Per germline, CDR1 SGHNT and CDR2 YENEEA. V was clipped by 1 base and J by 8 bases, with 15 bases between them. There are 15 residues in the CDR3.

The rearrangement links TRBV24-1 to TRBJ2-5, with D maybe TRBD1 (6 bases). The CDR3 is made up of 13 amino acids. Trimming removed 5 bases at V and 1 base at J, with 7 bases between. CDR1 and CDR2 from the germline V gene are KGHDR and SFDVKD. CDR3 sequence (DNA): TGTGCCACCAGTGGGGGGCCCCAAGAGACCCAGTACTTC. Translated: CATSGGPQETQYF.

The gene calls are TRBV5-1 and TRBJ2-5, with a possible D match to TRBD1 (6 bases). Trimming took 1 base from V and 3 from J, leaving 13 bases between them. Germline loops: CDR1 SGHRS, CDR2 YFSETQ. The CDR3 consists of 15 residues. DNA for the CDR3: TGCGCCAGCAGCTTGACAGGGACGGCGAAAGAGACCCAGTACTTC. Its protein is CASSLTGTAKETQYF.

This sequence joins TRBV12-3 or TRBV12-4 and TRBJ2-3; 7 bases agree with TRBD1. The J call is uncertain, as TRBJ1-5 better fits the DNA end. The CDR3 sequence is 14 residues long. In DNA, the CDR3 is TGTGCCAGCAGTCGGTACAGGGGAACAGATACGCAGCATTTT. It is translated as CASSRYRGTDTQHF.

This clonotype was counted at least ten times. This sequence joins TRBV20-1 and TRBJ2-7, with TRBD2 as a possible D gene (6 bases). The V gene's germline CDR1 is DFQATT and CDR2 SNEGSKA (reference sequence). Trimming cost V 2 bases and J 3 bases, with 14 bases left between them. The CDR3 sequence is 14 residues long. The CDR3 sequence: CSARRRGNSYEQYF. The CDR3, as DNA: TGCAGTGCTAGACGGCGGGGAAATAGCTACGAGCAGTACTTC.

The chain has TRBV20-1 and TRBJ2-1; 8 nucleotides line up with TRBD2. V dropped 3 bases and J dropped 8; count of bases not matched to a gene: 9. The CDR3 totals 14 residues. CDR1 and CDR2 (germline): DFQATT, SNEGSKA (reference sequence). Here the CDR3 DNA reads TGCAGTGCTAGGCCGGGACTAGGTCTGGATGAGCAGTTCTTC. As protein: CSARPGLGLDEQFF.

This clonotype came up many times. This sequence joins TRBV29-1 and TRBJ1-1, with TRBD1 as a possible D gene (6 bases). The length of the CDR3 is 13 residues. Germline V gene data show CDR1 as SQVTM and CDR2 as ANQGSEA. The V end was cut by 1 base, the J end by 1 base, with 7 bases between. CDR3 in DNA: TGCAGCGTTGAAGTGGGACAGAACACTGAAGCTTTCTTT. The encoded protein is CSVEVGQNTEAFF.

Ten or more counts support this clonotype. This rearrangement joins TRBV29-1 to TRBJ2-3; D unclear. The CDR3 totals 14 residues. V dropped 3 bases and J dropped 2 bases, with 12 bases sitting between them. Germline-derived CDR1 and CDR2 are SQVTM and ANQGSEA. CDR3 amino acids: CSVDAGTNTDTQYF. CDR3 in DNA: TGCAGCGTTGACGCAGGCACCAACACAGATACGCAGTATTTT.

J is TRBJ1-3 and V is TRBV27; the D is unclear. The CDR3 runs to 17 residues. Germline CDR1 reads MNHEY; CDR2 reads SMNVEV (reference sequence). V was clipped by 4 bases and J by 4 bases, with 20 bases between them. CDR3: CASSSSVGGIFGNTIYF. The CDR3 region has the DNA TGTGCCAGCAGTTCCTCAGTCGGAGGGATTTTCGGAAACACCATATATTTT.

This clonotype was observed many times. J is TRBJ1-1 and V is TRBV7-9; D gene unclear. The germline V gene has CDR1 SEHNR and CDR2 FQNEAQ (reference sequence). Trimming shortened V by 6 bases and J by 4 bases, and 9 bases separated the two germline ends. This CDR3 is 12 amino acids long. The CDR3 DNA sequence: TGTGCCAGCAGTGTAAGATCCACTGAAGCTTTCTTT. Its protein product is CASSVRSTEAFF.

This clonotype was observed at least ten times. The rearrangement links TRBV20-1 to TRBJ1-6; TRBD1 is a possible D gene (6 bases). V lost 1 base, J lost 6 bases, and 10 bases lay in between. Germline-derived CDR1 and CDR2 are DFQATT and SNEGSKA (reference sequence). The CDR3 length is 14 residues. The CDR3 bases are TGCAGTGCTAGAGGGGGGCTAGGTAATTCACCCCTCCACTTT. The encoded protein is CSARGGLGNSPLHF.